The clone carrying this T cell receptor (beta chain) was observed a few times. What it binds is unknown. Primers: 60 Vbeta forward and 13 Jbeta reverse. The table came from immunoSEQ multiplex PCR; TCRdb's copy has only in-frame clones and leaves some out. Here the sample spans about 170,000 clones, roughly 80% being singletons. The data derive from a study of cytomegalovirus exposure and HLA in healthy donors. Study-wide results and caveats: When a later analysis was performed, an Asian-associated ancestry cluster reportedly had fewer N-insertions than the approximately 690-donor mean. In a later analysis, HLA-associated beta chains showed higher expansion and lower generation probabilities than comparable chains.

The V end lost 8 bases, the J end lost 3 bases, and 11 bases lay between the germline ends. CDR1 is SNHLY, CDR2 FYNNEI, per germline. The CDR3 contains 12 residues. The sequenced sample consisted of PBMCs. This TCR came from a male donor in good health and CMV-seronegative. This sequence joins TRBV2 and TRBJ2-7; D ambiguous. The CDR3 DNA reads TGTGCCAGCGACGGAGCCAGCTACGAGCAGTACTTC. Its translation: CASDGASYEQYF.